The 10 T cell receptor beta chains listed next were all sequenced from one sample in a study of blood T cell repertoires in COVID-19. The method was immunoSEQ multiplex PCR; TCRdb's version includes in-frame clones alone and lacks a portion of them. In the table there are some 150,000 clones, about four fifths of which are singletons. Sequencing was carried out using peripheral blood. Receptor source: a human donor with acute or convalescent COVID-19. The donor label of this sample is uncertain.

V and J are TRBV6-5 and TRBJ1-1; D is undetermined. The V end was cut by 6 bases, the J end by 12 bases, with 20 bases between. CDR3 length: 13 residues. CDR1 and CDR2 (germline): MNHEY, SVGAGI. The CDR3 nucleotides are TGTGCCAGCAGCCCCTGGGCTGTATCCAGGTCTTTCTTT. This sequence encodes CASSPWAVSRSFF.

This clone was seen more than once but under ten times. V is TRBV29-1 and J is TRBJ1-5; 9 nucleotides line up with TRBD1. With V trimmed by 5 bases and J by 6 bases, 5 bases remained unmatched. This CDR3 has 13 residues. The germline V gene has CDR1 SQVTM and CDR2 ANQGSEA. In DNA form, the CDR3 reads TGCAGCGTTACTACAGGGGGCGGTCAGCCCCAGCATTTT. This translates into CSVTTGGGQPQHF.

The rearrangement uses TRBV5-4 and TRBJ1-4; tentatively, D is TRBD1 (5 bases). The ends were cut back, 0 bases at V and 5 bases at J, with 11 bases in the middle. From germline, CDR1 is SGHNT and CDR2 YYREEE (reference sequence). The CDR3 has 15 amino acids. The CDR3 protein is CASSLGGGRNEKLFF. CDR3 nucleotide sequence: TGTGCCAGCAGCTTGGGCGGGGGAAGGAATGAAAAACTGTTTTTT. Filled out from reference TRBV5-4 and TRBJ1-4, the complete variable domain reads ETGVTQSPTHLIKTRGQQVTLRCSSQSGHNTVSWYQQALGQGPQFIFQYYREEENGRGNFPPRFSGLQFPNYSSELNVNALELDDSALYLCASSLGGGRNEKLFFGSGTQLSVL.

In DNA, the CDR3 is TGTGCCTGGATATTCCCAGGTAGGACTCGGGGAAAACTGTTTTTT. It is translated as CAWIFPGRTRGKLFF. The chain is built from TRBV30 and TRBJ1-4, with no clear D. V was trimmed by 4 bases and J by 10 bases, leaving 22 bases between them. The CDR3 runs 15 residues. In germline, CDR1 is GTSNPN, CDR2 SVGIG (reference sequence).

This clone was found once. V is TRBV19 and J is TRBJ1-2; D not resolved. V was clipped by 6 bases and J by 6 bases, with 14 bases between them. Germline V gene sequence: CDR1 LNHDA, CDR2 SQIVND (reference sequence). The CDR3 runs 13 residues. The CDR3, as DNA: TGTGCCAGTAGGGCCCGGGGTCAGCATGGCTACACCTTC. Translation: CASRARGQHGYTF.

The V call is TRBV7-6, the J call TRBJ2-3, with D unclear. Germline V gene sequence: CDR1 SGHVS, CDR2 FNYEAQ. This CDR3 has 15 amino acids. V lost 1 base and J lost 2, with 10 bases in between. The CDR3 protein is CASSLGRQPTDTQYF. DNA for the CDR3: TGTGCCAGCAGCTTAGGGCGGCAACCCACAGATACGCAGTATTTT.

In DNA form, the CDR3 reads TGCAGCGTCCAGCGGGAAGCGGGTCAGCCCCAGCATTTT. Protein sequence: CSVQREAGQPQHF. The chain recombines TRBV29-1 with TRBJ1-5, with no clear D. Germline loops: CDR1 SQVTM, CDR2 ANQGSEA. This CDR3 is 13 amino acids long. Trimming removed 6 bases at V and 6 bases at J, with 15 bases between.

This sequence joins TRBV15 and TRBJ1-2, with unresolved D. In germline, CDR1 is LNHNV, CDR2 YYDKDF (reference sequence). The CDR3 loop spans 14 amino acids. V lost 0 bases, J lost 4 bases, and 9 bases lay in between. The CDR3 sequence: CATSRDLAVYGYTF. CDR3 bases: TGTGCCACCAGCAGAGATCTGGCGGTCTATGGCTACACCTTC. The full variable domain, its missing parts supplied by reference TRBV15 and TRBJ1-2, is DAMVIQNPRYQVTQFGKPVTLSCSQTLNHNVMYWYQQKSSQAPKLLFHYYDKDFNNEADTPDNFQSRRPNTSFCFLDIRSPGLGDTAMYLCATSRDLAVYGYTFGSGTRLTVV.

This clone appeared a single time. The V gene is TRBV3-1 (or the pseudogene TRBV3-2), the J gene TRBJ1-2, with TRBD1 identical over 8 bases. This CDR3 has 15 amino acids. Germline-derived CDR1 and CDR2 are LGHDT and YNNKEL (reference sequence). The ends lost 1 base at V and 3 bases at J; junction bases unmatched: 4. Here the CDR3 DNA reads TGTGCCAGCAGCCAAGCCGGACAGGGATACTATGGCTACACCTTC. It is translated as CASSQAGQGYYGYTF.

The chain combines TRBV9 with TRBJ2-2; tentative D call: TRBD2 (6 bases). This CDR3 comprises 16 residues. Germline values: CDR1 SGDLS, CDR2 YYNGEE. The V end was cut by 0 bases, the J end by 1 base, with 10 bases between. The CDR3 protein is CASSVAGGGNTGELFF. In DNA, the CDR3 is TGTGCCAGCAGCGTAGCTGGGGGAGGGAACACCGGGGAGCTGTTTTTT.